The present entry profiles one T cell receptor (beta chain) with its context. Its antigen remains unidentified. Clones were read by immunoSEQ multiplex PCR, and TCRdb kept only the in-frame ones, dropping some. The table includes about 120,000 clones, roughly 93% detected once. The data were obtained in a study of T cell responses to AZD1222 COVID-19 vaccine. Study-level results: The number of AZD1222 recipients seropositive at baseline was only 5 to 7.

Second-dose intervals near 4 or 12 weeks were combined. The receptor's source is an adult who received the AZD1222 COVID-19 vaccine. The sample in question was peripheral blood, obtained 28 days after the second AZD1222 dose.

CDR3: CASSKDRGNGYTF. The CDR3 coding sequence is TGTGCCAGTAGCAAAGACAGGGGCAATGGCTACACCTTC. The chain is built from TRBV19 and TRBJ1-2; TRBD1 matches 8 bases. Germline trimming cut 6 bases from V and 6 bases from J; bases unmatched to any gene: 6. This CDR3 is built from 13 residues. Per the germline V gene, CDR1 is LNHDA and CDR2 is SQIVND (reference sequence).